This T cell receptor beta chain was identified in a study of T cells in Graves' hyperthyroidism and ophthalmopathy. Study-wide results and caveats: Ophthalmopathy and stable hyperthyroidism were separated by a 13 V-J model.

RNA transcripts gave rise to amplified TCR beta CDR3 regions. HTBI primers were the set used in a first-round RT-PCR of the TCR CDR3. A single record per CDR3 protein comes from TCRdb applying MiXCR to the multiplex PCR reads. The sample shows a few hundred thousand distinct CDR3 sequences, approximately 44% of them seen only once. V lost 3 bases and J lost 11, with 22 bases in between. CDR3 length equals 15 residues. Germline CDR1 and CDR2: SEHNR and FQNEAQ (reference sequence). With respect to this clonotype: Its antigen is unknown.

The TCR was taken from a woman under 30 with Graves' hyperthyroidism. The sequencing sample was made of peripheral blood or thyroid tissue (not recorded which). The chain has TRBV7-9 and TRBJ1-1; a weak D match, TRBD1 (6 bases). CDR3 protein: CASSFATGLMGWAFF. CDR3 DNA sequence: TGTGCCAGCAGCTTTGCGACAGGATTGATGGGCTGGGCTTTCTTT. Variable domain in full (rest from reference TRBV7-9 and TRBJ1-1): DTGVSQNPRHKITKRGQNVTFRCDPISEHNRLYWYRQTLGQGPEFLTYFQNEAQLEKSRLLSDRFSAERPKGSFSTLEIQRTEQGDSAMYLCASSFATGLMGWAFFGQGTRLTVV.